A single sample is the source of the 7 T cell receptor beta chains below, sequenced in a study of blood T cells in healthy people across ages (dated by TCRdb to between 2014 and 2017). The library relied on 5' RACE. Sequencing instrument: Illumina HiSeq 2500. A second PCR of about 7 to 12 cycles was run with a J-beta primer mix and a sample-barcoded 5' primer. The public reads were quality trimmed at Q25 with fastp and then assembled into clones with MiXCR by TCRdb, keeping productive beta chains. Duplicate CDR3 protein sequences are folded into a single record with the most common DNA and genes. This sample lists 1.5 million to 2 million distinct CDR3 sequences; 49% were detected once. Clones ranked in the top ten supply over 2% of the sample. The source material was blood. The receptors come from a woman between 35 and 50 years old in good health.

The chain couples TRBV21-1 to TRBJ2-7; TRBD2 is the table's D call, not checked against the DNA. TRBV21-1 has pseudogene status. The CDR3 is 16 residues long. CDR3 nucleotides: TGTGCCAGCAGATCGGGACTAAAGGCTAAAACCTACGAGCAGTACTTC. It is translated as CASRSGLKAKTYEQYF.

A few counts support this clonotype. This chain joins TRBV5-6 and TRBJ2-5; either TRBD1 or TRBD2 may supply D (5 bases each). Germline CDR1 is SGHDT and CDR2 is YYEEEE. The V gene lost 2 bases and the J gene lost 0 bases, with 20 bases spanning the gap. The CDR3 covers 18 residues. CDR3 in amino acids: CASSLIVGPPRDQETQYF. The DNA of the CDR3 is TGTGCCAGCAGCTTAATCGTGGGACCTCCGAGGGACCAAGAGACCCAGTACTTC.

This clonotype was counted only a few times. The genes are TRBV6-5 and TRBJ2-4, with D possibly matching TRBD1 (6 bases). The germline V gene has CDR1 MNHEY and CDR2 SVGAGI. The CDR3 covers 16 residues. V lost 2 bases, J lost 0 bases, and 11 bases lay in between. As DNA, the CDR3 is TGTGCCAGCAGTTACACAGGGTTCGTAGCCAAAAACATTCAGTACTTC. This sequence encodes CASSYTGFVAKNIQYF.

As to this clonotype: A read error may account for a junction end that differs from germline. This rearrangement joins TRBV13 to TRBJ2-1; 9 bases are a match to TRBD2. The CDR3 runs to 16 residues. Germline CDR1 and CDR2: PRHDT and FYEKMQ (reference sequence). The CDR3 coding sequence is TGTGCCGGCAGCGGACTAGCGAGCGTACAATATGATGAGCAGTTCTTC. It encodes CAGSGLASVQYDEQFF.

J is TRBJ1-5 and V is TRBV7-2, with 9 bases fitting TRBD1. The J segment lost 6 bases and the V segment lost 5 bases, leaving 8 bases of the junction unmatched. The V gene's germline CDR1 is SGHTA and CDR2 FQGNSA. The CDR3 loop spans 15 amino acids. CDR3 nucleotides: TGTGCCAGCAGCCCCGGGACAGGGACAACTCAGCCCCAGCATTTT. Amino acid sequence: CASSPGTGTTQPQHF.

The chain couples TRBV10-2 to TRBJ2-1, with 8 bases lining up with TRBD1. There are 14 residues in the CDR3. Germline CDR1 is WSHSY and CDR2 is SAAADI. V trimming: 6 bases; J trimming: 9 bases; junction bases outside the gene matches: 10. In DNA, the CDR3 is TGCGCCAGCAGAATGACAGGGGTAGGGCCTGAGCAGTTCTTC. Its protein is CASRMTGVGPEQFF.

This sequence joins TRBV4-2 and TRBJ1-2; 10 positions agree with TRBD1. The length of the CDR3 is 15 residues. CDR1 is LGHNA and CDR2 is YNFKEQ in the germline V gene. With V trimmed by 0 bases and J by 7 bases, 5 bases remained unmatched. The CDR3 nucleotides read TGTGCCAGCAGCCAAGATCGGGACAGGGGAGGTGGCTACACCTTC. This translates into CASSQDRDRGGGYTF.